The rows below give T cell receptor beta chains drawn from one sample of a study of OX40 agonist ivuxolimab in advanced cancers. Produced via immunoSEQ multiplex PCR; TCRdb's table is partial and in-frame only. The table includes around 47,000 clones, roughly 80% detected once. The sequencing used CD4+ or CD8+ T cells sorted from blood, collected in a trial of the OX40 agonist ivuxolimab. These receptors were obtained from an adult with an advanced solid tumor such as melanoma, head and neck, liver or kidney cancer. Both conserved end residues are part of each CDR3. A D gene is named only where the DNA matches it firmly. For some rows the clone size is stated as once, few or many, or as a class when expanded; others skip it.

d_gene: NA; j_gene: TRBJ2-3; v_gene: TRBV4-3; abundance: once; CDR3nt: TGCGCCAGCAGCCAAGATAGGAGGAGCACAGATACGCAGTATTTT; CDR3aa: CASSQDRRSTDTQYF
d_gene: TRBD1; j_gene: TRBJ2-1; v_gene: TRBV6-5; abundance: NA; CDR3nt: TGTGCCAGCAGGCCGACCCGGGACAGTCTCCGGGCGTTCTTC; CDR3aa: CASRPTRDSLRAFF
d_gene: NA; j_gene: TRBJ1-1; v_gene: TRBV5-1; abundance: NA; CDR3nt: TGCGCCAGCAGCGGGGGGGACAACACTGAAGCTTTCTTT; CDR3aa: CASSGGDNTEAFF
d_gene: NA; j_gene: TRBJ2-5; v_gene: TRBV5-1; abundance: NA; CDR3nt: TGCGCCAGCTCAGGGGAGACCCAGTACTTC; CDR3aa: CASSGETQYF
d_gene: TRBD1; j_gene: TRBJ1-5; v_gene: TRBV7-2; abundance: NA; CDR3nt: TGTGCCAGCAGCCTGGTGGGACAGACCAATCAGCCCCAGCATTTT; CDR3aa: CASSLVGQTNQPQHF
d_gene: NA; j_gene: TRBJ2-2; v_gene: TRBV10-3; abundance: NA; CDR3nt: TGTGCCATCAGTGACCGGCAGGCTAGCATCACCGGGGAGCTGTTTTTT; CDR3aa: CAISDRQASITGELFF
d_gene: TRBD1; j_gene: TRBJ1-5; v_gene: TRBV7-2; abundance: NA; CDR3nt: TGTGCCAGCAGCTTAGACAGGGGTCAGCCCCAGCATTTT; CDR3aa: CASSLDRGQPQHF
d_gene: TRBD2; j_gene: TRBJ2-7; v_gene: TRBV2; abundance: NA; CDR3nt: TGTGCCAGCAGTGAGCCGACTAGCGGGGATTCCTACGAGCAGTACTTC; CDR3aa: CASSEPTSGDSYEQYF
d_gene: TRBD2; j_gene: TRBJ2-1; v_gene: TRBV7-8; abundance: NA; CDR3nt: TGTGCCAGCAGGGACACCGAACTAGGACTAGCGGGGACCTTTGAGCAGTTCTTC; CDR3aa: CASRDTELGLAGTFEQFF
d_gene: NA; j_gene: TRBJ2-2; v_gene: TRBV5-4; abundance: NA; CDR3nt: TGTGCCAGCAGCGAACAGGGTAACGGGGAGCTGTTTTTT; CDR3aa: CASSEQGNGELFF
d_gene: NA; j_gene: TRBJ2-7; v_gene: TRBV6-5; abundance: NA; CDR3nt: TGTGCCAGCAGTCGAGGGACGGTCTACGAGCAGTACTTC; CDR3aa: CASSRGTVYEQYF
d_gene: TRBD2; j_gene: TRBJ2-7; v_gene: TRBV7-2; abundance: many; CDR3nt: TGTGCCAGCAGTTTAGCGGGAGGGGGGTACGAGCAGTACTTC; CDR3aa: CASSLAGGGYEQYF
d_gene: NA; j_gene: TRBJ2-1; v_gene: TRBV7-9; abundance: NA; CDR3nt: TGTGCCAGCAGCTTAACGGTTAGTCCCTACAATGAGCAGTTCTTC; CDR3aa: CASSLTVSPYNEQFF
d_gene: NA; j_gene: TRBJ1-2; v_gene: TRBV29-1; abundance: NA; CDR3nt: TGCAGCGTTATAGGGGGTGGGGACTATGTCTACACCTTC; CDR3aa: CSVIGGGDYVYTF
d_gene: NA; j_gene: TRBJ2-5; v_gene: TRBV7-2; abundance: NA; CDR3nt: TGTGCCAGCACCATAAATCGGGAGACCCAGTACTTC; CDR3aa: CASTINRETQYF
d_gene: NA; j_gene: TRBJ1-6; v_gene: TRBV5-6; abundance: once; CDR3nt: TGTGCCAGCAGCCCTCTCTCGGTGGGGGCAGCCTATAATTCACCCCTCCACTTT; CDR3aa: CASSPLSVGAAYNSPLHF
d_gene: TRBD1; j_gene: TRBJ1-2; v_gene: TRBV2; abundance: few; CDR3nt: TGTGCCAGCAGCGACATTCGCGCGGGACAGGGGGTTGGTAACTATGGCTACACCTTC; CDR3aa: CASSDIRAGQGVGNYGYTF
d_gene: NA; j_gene: TRBJ1-5; v_gene: TRBV10-3; abundance: NA; CDR3nt: TGTGCCATCAGTGAGTCCGTACAGGCAGGGGGCAATCAGCCCCAGCATTTT; CDR3aa: CAISESVQAGGNQPQHF
d_gene: NA; j_gene: TRBJ2-1; v_gene: TRBV7-3; abundance: NA; CDR3nt: TGTGCCAGCAGCACTCAGGGCGGCGAGCAGTTCTTC; CDR3aa: CASSTQGGEQFF
d_gene: NA; j_gene: TRBJ2-1; v_gene: TRBV2; abundance: few; CDR3nt: TGTGCCAGCAGTCCGAGGACGGTGGAGTTCTTC; CDR3aa: CASSPRTVEFF
d_gene: NA; j_gene: TRBJ2-5; v_gene: TRBV10-3; abundance: NA; CDR3nt: TGTGCCATCAGTGAGGTCGAGGAGACCCAGTACTTC; CDR3aa: CAISEVEETQYF
d_gene: NA; j_gene: TRBJ2-3; v_gene: TRBV7-9; abundance: NA; CDR3nt: TGTGCCAGCAGCCGTAAGGGATCCACAGATACGCAGTATTTT; CDR3aa: CASSRKGSTDTQYF
d_gene: NA; j_gene: TRBJ1-5; v_gene: TRBV19; abundance: NA; CDR3nt: TGTGCCAGTAGTACAGGGAGTAGCGGTCAGCCCCAGCATTTT; CDR3aa: CASSTGSSGQPQHF
d_gene: NA; j_gene: TRBJ2-7; v_gene: TRBV4-3; abundance: NA; CDR3nt: TGCGCCAGCAGCCAAGAAGTGTCCTACGAGCAGTACTTC; CDR3aa: CASSQEVSYEQYF
d_gene: TRBD1; j_gene: TRBJ2-1; v_gene: TRBV5-4; abundance: NA; CDR3nt: TGTGCCAGCAGCTTGGGGACAGGGGGCGAGAAGTATGAGCAGTTCTTC; CDR3aa: CASSLGTGGEKYEQFF
d_gene: NA; j_gene: TRBJ1-6; v_gene: TRBV4-1; abundance: NA; CDR3nt: TGCGCCAGCAGCCAAGGGACGGACTCCCCCCTCCACTTT; CDR3aa: CASSQGTDSPLHF
d_gene: NA; j_gene: TRBJ1-2; v_gene: TRBV6-5; abundance: few; CDR3nt: TGTGCCAGCAGCGCAGGACCCGACGAAGGCTACACCTTC; CDR3aa: CASSAGPDEGYTF
d_gene: NA; j_gene: TRBJ1-2; v_gene: TRBV19; abundance: medium-sized; CDR3nt: TGTGCCAGTAGGGATAACTATGGCTACACCTTC; CDR3aa: CASRDNYGYTF
d_gene: TRBD1; j_gene: TRBJ1-2; v_gene: TRBV7-2; abundance: few; CDR3nt: TGTGCCAGCAGCTTCGGACAGGCTTTAATCACTAATGGCTACACCTTC; CDR3aa: CASSFGQALITNGYTF
d_gene: TRBD1; j_gene: TRBJ1-6; v_gene: TRBV10-1; abundance: NA; CDR3nt: TGCGCCAGCAGTGCCGCAGTCGGGACAGGGTGGGTTAGGGCCTATAATTCACCCCTCCACTTT; CDR3aa: CASSAAVGTGWVRAYNSPLHF
d_gene: TRBD1; j_gene: TRBJ1-5; v_gene: TRBV4-1; abundance: NA; CDR3nt: TGCGCCAGCAGCCAAGGTACAGGGGGATGGGAGCCCCAGCATTTT; CDR3aa: CASSQGTGGWEPQHF
d_gene: NA; j_gene: TRBJ1-4; v_gene: TRBV18; abundance: NA; CDR3nt: TGTGCCAGCTCACCAGTAACTCAGGGTAATGAAAAACTGTTTTTT; CDR3aa: CASSPVTQGNEKLFF
d_gene: NA; j_gene: TRBJ1-1; v_gene: TRBV6-5; abundance: NA; CDR3nt: TGTGCCAGCAGTGAAGCATTTTTAGCTTTCTTT; CDR3aa: CASSEAFLAFF
d_gene: NA; j_gene: TRBJ2-7; v_gene: TRBV4-2; abundance: NA; CDR3nt: TGTGCCAGCAGCCAAGATGGGAGTCAGGGGAGCTACGAGCAGTACTTC; CDR3aa: CASSQDGSQGSYEQYF
d_gene: NA; j_gene: TRBJ1-5; v_gene: TRBV21-1; abundance: NA; CDR3nt: TGTGCCAGCATCACGGGACAGGGAAGAGCTCAGCCCCAGCATTTT; CDR3aa: CASITGQGRAQPQHF
d_gene: NA; j_gene: TRBJ2-3; v_gene: TRBV7-2; abundance: NA; CDR3nt: TGTGCCAGCAGCTTTGTCCGGAGCACAGATACGCAGTATTTT; CDR3aa: CASSFVRSTDTQYF